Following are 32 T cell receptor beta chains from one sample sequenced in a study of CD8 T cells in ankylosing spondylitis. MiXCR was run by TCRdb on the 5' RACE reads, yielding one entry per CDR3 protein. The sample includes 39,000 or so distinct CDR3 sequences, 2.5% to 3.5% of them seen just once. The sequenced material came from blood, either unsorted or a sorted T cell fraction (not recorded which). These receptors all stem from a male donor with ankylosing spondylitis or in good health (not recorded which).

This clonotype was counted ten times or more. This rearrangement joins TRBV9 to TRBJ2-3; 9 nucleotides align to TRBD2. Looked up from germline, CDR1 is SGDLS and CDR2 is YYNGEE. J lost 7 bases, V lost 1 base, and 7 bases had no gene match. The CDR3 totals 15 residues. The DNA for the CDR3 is TGTGCCAGCAGCGTAAGGGATAGCGGGAGTTATACGCAGTATTTT. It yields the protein CASSVRDSGSYTQYF.

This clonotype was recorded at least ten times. CDR3 loop: CASSVGADSGGYTF. CDR3 nucleotide sequence: TGTGCCAGCAGCGTAGGGGCGGATAGCGGTGGCTACACCTTC. This chain links TRBV9 with TRBJ1-2; D gene uncertain. V lost 0 bases, J lost 7 bases, and 13 bases lay in between. Looked up from germline, CDR1 is SGDLS and CDR2 is YYNGEE. This CDR3 has 14 amino acids.

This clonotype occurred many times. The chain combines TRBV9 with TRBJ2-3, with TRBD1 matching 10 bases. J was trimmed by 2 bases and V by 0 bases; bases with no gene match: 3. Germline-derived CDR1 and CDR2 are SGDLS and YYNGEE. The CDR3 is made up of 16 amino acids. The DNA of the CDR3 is TGTGCCAGCAGCGTAGGGACAGGGGGGAACACAGATACGCAGTATTTT. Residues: CASSVGTGGNTDTQYF.

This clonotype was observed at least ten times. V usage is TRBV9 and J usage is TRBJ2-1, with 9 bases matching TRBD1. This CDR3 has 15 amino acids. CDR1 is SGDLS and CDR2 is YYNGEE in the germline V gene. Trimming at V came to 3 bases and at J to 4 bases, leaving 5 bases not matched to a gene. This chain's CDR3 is CASSAPGTGYNEQFF. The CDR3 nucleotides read TGTGCCAGCAGCGCCCCCGGGACAGGGTACAATGAGCAGTTCTTC.

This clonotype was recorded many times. CDR3 DNA sequence: TGTGCCAGCAGCGTAGGTGAACAGAGCTATGGCTACACCTTC. It encodes CASSVGEQSYGYTF. The chain employs TRBV9 and TRBJ1-2; D is uncertain. The CDR3 has 14 residues. Trimming pared 0 bases from V and 4 bases from J, leaving 10 bases between. The V gene's germline CDR1 is SGDLS and CDR2 YYNGEE.

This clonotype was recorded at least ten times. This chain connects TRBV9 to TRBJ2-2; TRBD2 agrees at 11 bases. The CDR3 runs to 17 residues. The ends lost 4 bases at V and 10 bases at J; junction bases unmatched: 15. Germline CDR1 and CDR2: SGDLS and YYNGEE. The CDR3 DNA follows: TGTGCCAGCAGCTCCCGTAGCGGGGGGGCTCAGATGGCGGAGCTGTTTTTT. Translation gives CASSSRSGGAQMAELFF. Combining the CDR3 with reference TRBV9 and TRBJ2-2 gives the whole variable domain DSGVTQTPKHLITATGQRVTLRCSPRSGDLSVYWYQQSLDQGLQFLIQYYNGEERAKGNILERFSAQQFPDLHSELNLSSLELGDSALYFCASSSRSGGAQMAELFFGEGSRLTVL.

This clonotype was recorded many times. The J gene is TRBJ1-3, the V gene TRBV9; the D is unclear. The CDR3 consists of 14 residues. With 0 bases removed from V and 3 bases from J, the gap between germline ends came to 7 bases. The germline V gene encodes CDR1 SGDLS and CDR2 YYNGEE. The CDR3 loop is CASSVDNVGNTIYF. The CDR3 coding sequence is TGTGCCAGCAGCGTAGACAATGTTGGAAACACCATATATTTT.

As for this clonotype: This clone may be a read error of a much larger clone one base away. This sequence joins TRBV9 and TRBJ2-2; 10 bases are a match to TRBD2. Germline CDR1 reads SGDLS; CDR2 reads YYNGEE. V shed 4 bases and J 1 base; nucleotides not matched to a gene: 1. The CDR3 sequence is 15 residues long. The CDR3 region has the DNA TGTGCCAGCAGCATAGCGGGGGGGAACACCGGGGAGCTGTTTTTT. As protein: CASSIAGGNTGELFF.

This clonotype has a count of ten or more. CDR3 nucleotide sequence: TGTGCCAGCAGCGTAGACCCTAGCGCGAAGTACAATGAGCAGTTCTTC. Translated: CASSVDPSAKYNEQFF. The chain is built from TRBV9 and TRBJ2-1, with TRBD2 as a possible D gene (6 bases). CDR3 length: 16 residues. Germline CDR1 and CDR2: SGDLS and YYNGEE. The germline V and J ends were trimmed by 0 bases and 4 bases, with 14 bases remaining between them.

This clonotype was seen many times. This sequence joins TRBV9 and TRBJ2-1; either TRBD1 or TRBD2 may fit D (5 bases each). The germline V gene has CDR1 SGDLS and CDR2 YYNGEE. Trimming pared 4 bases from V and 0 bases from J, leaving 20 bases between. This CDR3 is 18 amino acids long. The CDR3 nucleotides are TGTGCCAGCAGCCCAAGAGGGGACCCAGTAAGCTCCTACAATGAGCAGTTCTTC. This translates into CASSPRGDPVSSYNEQFF.

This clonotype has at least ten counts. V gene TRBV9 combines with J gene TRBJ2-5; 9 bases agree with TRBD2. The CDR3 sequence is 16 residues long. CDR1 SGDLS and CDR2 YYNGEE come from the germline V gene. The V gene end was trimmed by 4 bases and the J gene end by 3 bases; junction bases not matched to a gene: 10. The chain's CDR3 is CASSPGIAGVKETQYF. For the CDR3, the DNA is TGTGCCAGCAGCCCTGGGATAGCGGGAGTGAAAGAGACCCAGTACTTC.

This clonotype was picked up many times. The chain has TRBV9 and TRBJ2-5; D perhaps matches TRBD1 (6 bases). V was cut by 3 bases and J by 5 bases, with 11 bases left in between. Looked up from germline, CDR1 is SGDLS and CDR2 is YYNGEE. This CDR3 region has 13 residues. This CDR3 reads CASSAQGWETQYF. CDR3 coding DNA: TGTGCCAGCAGCGCTCAGGGGTGGGAGACCCAGTACTTC.

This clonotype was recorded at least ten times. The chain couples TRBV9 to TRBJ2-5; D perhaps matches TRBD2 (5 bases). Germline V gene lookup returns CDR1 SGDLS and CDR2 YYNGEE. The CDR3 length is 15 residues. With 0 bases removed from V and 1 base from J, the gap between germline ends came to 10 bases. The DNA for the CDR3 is TGTGCCAGCAGCGTAGGAGGGTCCCTCCAAGAGACCCAGTACTTC. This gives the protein CASSVGGSLQETQYF.

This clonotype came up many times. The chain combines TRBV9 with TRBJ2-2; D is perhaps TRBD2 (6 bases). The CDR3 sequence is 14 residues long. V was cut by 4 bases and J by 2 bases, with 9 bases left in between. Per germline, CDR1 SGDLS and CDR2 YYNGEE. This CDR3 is CASSSGLNTGELFF. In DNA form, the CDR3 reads TGTGCCAGCAGCTCGGGACTTAACACCGGGGAGCTGTTTTTT.

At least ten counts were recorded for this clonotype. The CDR3 loop reads CASSVQGAYNEQFF. CDR3 nucleotides: TGTGCCAGCAGCGTACAGGGGGCGTACAATGAGCAGTTCTTC. The V gene is TRBV9, the J gene TRBJ2-1; 8 nucleotides agree with TRBD1. Trimming removed 1 base from V and 4 bases from J; junction bases left unmatched: 1. The CDR3 spans 14 residues. Germline values: CDR1 SGDLS, CDR2 YYNGEE.

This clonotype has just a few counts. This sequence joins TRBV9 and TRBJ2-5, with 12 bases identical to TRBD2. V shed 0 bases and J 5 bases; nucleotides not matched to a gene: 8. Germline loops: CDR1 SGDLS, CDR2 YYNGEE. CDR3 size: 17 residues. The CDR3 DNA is TGTGCCAGCAGCGTAGGAGCTAGCGGGGGGGCCGGGGAGACCCAGTACTTC. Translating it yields CASSVGASGGAGETQYF. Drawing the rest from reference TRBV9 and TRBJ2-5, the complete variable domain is DSGVTQTPKHLITATGQRVTLRCSPRSGDLSVYWYQQSLDQGLQFLIQYYNGEERAKGNILERFSAQQFPDLHSELNLSSLELGDSALYFCASSVGASGGAGETQYFGPGTRLLVL.

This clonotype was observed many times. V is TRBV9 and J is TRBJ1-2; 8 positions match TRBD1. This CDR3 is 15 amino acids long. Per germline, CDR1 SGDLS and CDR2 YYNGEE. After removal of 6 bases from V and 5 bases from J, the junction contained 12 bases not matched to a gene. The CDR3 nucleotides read TGTGCCAGCACCAAAATGGGGACAGGTACATATGGCTACACCTTC. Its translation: CASTKMGTGTYGYTF.

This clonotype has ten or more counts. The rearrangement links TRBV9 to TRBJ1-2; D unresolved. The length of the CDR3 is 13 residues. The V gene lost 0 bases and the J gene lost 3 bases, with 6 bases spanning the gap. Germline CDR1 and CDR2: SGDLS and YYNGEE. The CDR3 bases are TGTGCCAGCAGCGTAGGGCGGCACTATGGCTACACCTTC. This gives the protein CASSVGRHYGYTF.

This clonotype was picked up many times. The CDR3 sequence is CASSVGESRGETQYF. The CDR3 coding sequence is TGTGCCAGCAGCGTAGGAGAGAGCAGGGGAGAGACCCAGTACTTC. The genes are TRBV9 and TRBJ2-5; TRBD1 is a possible D gene (6 bases). This CDR3 spans 15 amino acids. The germline V gene encodes CDR1 SGDLS and CDR2 YYNGEE. The V gene lost 0 bases and the J gene lost 4 bases, with 13 bases spanning the gap.

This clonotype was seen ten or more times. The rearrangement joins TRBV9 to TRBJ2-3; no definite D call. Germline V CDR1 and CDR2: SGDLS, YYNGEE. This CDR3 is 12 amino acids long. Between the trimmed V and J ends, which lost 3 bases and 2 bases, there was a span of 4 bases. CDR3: CASSAYTDTQYF. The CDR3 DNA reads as TGTGCCAGCAGCGCCTACACAGATACGCAGTATTTT.

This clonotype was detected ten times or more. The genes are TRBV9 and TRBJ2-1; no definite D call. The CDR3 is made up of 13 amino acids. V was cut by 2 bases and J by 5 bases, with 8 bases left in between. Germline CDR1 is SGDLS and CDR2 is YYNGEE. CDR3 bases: TGTGCCAGCAGCGTGGGCTCGCACAATGAGCAGTTCTTC. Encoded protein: CASSVGSHNEQFF.

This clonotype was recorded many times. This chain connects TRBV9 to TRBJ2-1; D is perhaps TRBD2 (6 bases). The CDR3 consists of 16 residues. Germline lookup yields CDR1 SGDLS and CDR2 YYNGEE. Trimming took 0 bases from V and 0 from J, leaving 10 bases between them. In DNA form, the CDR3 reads TGTGCCAGCAGCGTAGTCGGGGGTGGCTCCTACAATGAGCAGTTCTTC. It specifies CASSVVGGGSYNEQFF.

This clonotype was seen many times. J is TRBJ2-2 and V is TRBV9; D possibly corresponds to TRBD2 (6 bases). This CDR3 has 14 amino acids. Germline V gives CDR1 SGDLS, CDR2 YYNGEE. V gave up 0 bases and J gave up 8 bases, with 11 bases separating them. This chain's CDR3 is CASSVATGAGELFF. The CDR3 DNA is TGTGCCAGCAGCGTAGCAACGGGAGCTGGGGAGCTGTTTTTT.

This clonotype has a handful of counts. The CDR3 is CASSEGQGSSYNSPLHF. For the CDR3, the DNA is TGTGCCAGCAGCGAGGGACAGGGGAGCTCCTATAATTCACCCCTCCACTTT. The chain uses TRBV9 and TRBJ1-6; 10 bases match TRBD1. The CDR3 totals 17 residues. V lost 3 bases and J lost 0; bases outside the gene matches: 3. The germline V gene has CDR1 SGDLS and CDR2 YYNGEE.

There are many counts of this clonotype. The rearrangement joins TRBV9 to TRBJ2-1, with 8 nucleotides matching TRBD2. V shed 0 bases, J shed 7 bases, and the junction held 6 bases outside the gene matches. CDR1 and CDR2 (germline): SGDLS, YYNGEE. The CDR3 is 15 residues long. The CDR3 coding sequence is TGTGCCAGCAGCGTAGCGGGAGGGCCAGAGAATGAGCAGTTCTTC. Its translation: CASSVAGGPENEQFF.

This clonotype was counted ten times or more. The CDR3 reads CASSVGGVGEQFF. DNA of the CDR3: TGTGCCAGCAGCGTAGGGGGGGTCGGTGAGCAGTTCTTC. This rearrangement joins TRBV9 to TRBJ2-1; weak D call: TRBD2 (6 bases). Trimming took 0 bases from V and 9 from J, leaving 10 bases between them. CDR1 and CDR2 from the germline V gene are SGDLS and YYNGEE. The CDR3 loop spans 13 amino acids.

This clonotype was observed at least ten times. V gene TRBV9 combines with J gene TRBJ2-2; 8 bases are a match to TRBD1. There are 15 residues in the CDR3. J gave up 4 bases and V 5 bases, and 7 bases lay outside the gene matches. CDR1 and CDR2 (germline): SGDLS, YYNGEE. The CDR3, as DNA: TGTGCCAGCAGAAAGGACAGGGTGAGCACCGGGGAGCTGTTTTTT. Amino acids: CASRKDRVSTGELFF.

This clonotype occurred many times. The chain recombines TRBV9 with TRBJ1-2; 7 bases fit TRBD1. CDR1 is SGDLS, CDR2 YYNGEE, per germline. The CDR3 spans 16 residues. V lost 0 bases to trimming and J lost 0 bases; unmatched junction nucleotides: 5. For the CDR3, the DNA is TGTGCCAGCAGCGTAGATTCAGGGGGAGCTAACTATGGCTACACCTTC. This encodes CASSVDSGGANYGYTF.

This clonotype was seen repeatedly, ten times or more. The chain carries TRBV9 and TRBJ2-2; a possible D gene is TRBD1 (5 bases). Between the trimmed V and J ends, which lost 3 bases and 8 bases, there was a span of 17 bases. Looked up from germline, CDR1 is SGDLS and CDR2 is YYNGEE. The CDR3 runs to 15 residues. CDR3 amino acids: CASSGAPTAPGELFF. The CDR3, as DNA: TGTGCCAGCAGCGGGGCCCCGACAGCGCCGGGGGAGCTGTTTTTT.

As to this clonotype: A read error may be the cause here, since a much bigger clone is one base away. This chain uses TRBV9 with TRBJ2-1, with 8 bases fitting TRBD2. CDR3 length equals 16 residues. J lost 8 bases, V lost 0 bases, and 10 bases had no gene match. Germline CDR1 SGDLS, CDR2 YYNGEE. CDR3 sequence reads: CASSVGLASGRHEQFF. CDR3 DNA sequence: TGTGCCAGCAGCGTAGGACTAGCGTCCGGACGTCATGAGCAGTTCTTC.

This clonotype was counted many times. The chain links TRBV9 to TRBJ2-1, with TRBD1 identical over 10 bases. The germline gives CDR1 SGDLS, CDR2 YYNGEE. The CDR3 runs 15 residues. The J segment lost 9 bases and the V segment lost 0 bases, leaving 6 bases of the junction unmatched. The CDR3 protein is CASSVVGTGALEQFF. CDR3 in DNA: TGTGCCAGCAGCGTAGTCGGGACAGGGGCTCTTGAGCAGTTCTTC.

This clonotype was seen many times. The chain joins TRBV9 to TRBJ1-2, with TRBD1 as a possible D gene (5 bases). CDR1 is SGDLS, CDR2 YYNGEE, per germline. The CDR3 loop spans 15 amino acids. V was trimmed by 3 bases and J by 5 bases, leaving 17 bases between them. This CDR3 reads CASSGRDQGHYGYTF. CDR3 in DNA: TGTGCCAGCAGCGGCCGGGACCAAGGACATTATGGCTACACCTTC.